Included here is one T cell receptor beta chain sequence, with context. What it binds is not known. A read error may be the cause here, since a much bigger clone is one base away. Sequencing was performed with immunoSEQ multiplex PCR; in TCRdb, only in-frame clones are kept and a portion is missing. Among roughly 890,000 clones, approximately 92% were seen once, and the ten largest hold less than 25%. Germline values: CDR1 MNHNS, CDR2 SASEGT. This CDR3 has 15 residues. The V gene end was trimmed by 1 base and the J gene end by 4 bases; junction bases not matched to a gene: 2. This sample was taken from a study of shared clonotypes between healthy human individuals. The study's findings and limits: Of the naive CD4 clonotypes, roughly 5.2% were shared across four donors.

CD45RO negativity and positive selection for CCR7 defined naive CD8 cells, a population that excluded terminally differentiated effector memory CD45RA+ cells. This chain links TRBV6-1 with TRBJ2-5; 11 nucleotides match TRBD2. This receptor was taken from a man under 40 in good health. The sequencing sample was made of naive CD8+ T cells sorted from blood. The CDR3 sequence is CASSEVAGGPETQYF. DNA of the CDR3: TGTGCCAGCAGTGAAGTAGCGGGAGGGCCAGAGACCCAGTACTTC.